The clone carrying this T cell receptor (beta chain) showed up just a few times. Its cognate antigen is unknown. This specimen belongs to a study of beta chain features in type 1 diabetes. Study-wide findings and caveats: Researchers could not determine here whether HLA type influences TCRB rearrangement. People with Type 1 diabetes carried modestly yet significantly shorter TCRB CDR3s in all four CD4+ subsets.

Once sorted, every population was more than 98% pure. The CDR3 has 12 residues. The germline CDR1 and CDR2 sequences are SQVTM and ANQGSEA. V lost 6 bases and J 9 bases, leaving 15 bases between the germline ends. All of the isolated RNA was reverse transcribed, so expressed TCRB transcripts were sequenced. An average of approximately 3.6 million reads was obtained for naive, central memory and regulatory T cell samples. Only in-frame clones appear in the TCRdb table, and some are missing; sequencing was by immunoSEQ multiplex PCR. In the table there are 100,000 to 150,000 clones, approximately 9% of which are singletons.

The chain recombines TRBV29-1 with TRBJ1-3; D might be TRBD1 (5 bases). Sequenced input: central memory CD4+ T cells from blood. The TCR was taken from a man aged 30 to 45 with type 1 diabetes. The CDR3 DNA follows: TGCAGCGTGGAACAGGCCGGGGGCACCATATATTTT. Translated: CSVEQAGGTIYF.